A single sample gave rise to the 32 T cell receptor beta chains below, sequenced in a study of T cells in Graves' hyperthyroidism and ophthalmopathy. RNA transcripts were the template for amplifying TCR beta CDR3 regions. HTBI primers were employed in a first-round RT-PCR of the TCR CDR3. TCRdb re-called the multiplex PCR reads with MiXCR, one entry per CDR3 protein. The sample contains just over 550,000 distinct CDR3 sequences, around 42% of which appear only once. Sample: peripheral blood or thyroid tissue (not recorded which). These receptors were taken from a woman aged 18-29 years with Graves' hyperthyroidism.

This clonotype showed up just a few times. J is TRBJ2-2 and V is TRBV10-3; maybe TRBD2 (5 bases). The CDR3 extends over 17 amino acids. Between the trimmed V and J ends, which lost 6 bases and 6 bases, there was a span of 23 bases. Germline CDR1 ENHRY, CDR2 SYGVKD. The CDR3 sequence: CAISGRPDASGSGELFF. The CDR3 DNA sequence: TGTGCCATCAGCGGCAGGCCGGACGCTTCGGGGTCCGGGGAGCTGTTTTTT.

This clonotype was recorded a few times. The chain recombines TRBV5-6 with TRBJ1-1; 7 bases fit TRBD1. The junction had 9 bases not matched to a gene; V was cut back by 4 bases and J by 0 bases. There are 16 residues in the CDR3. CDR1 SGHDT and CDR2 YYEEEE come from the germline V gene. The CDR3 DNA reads TGTGCCAGCAGCGTACCGGGACAGTGGATGAACACTGAAGCTTTCTTT. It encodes CASSVPGQWMNTEAFF.

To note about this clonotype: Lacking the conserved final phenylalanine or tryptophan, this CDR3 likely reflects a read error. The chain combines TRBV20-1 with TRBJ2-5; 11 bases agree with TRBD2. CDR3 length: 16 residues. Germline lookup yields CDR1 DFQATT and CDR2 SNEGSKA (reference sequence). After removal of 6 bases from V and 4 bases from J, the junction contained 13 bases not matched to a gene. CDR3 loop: CSATRVSGRARETQYL. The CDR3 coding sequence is TGCAGTGCCACCCGGGTTAGCGGGAGGGCCAGAGAGACCCAGTACCTC.

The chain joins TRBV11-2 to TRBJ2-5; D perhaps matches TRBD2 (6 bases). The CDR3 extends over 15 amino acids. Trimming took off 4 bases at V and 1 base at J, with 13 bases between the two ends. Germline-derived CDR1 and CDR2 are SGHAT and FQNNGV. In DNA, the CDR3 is TGTGCCAGCAGCTCTGTCGGGAGATCCCAAGAGACCCAGTACTTC. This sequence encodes CASSSVGRSQETQYF.

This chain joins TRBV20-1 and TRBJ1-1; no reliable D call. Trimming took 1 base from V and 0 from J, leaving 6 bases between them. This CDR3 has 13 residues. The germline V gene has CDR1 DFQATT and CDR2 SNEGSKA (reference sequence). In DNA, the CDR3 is TGCAGTGCTAGAGGGCCGCTGAACACTGAAGCTTTCTTT. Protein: CSARGPLNTEAFF.

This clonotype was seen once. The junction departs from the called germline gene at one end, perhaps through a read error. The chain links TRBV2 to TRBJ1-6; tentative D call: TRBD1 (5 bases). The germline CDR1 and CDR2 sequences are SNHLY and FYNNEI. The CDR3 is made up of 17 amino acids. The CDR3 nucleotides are TGTGCTAGCAGTTCGGCGGTTTGGGGGTCCTATAATTCACCCCTCCACTTT. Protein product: CASSSAVWGSYNSPLHF.

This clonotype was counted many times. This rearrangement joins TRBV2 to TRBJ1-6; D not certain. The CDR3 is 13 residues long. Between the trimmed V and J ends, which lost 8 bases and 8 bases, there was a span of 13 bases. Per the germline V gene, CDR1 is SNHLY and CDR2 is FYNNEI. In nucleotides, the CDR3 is TGTGCCAGCGGAGTTGGAGTGGATTCACCCCTCCACTTT. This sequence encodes CASGVGVDSPLHF.

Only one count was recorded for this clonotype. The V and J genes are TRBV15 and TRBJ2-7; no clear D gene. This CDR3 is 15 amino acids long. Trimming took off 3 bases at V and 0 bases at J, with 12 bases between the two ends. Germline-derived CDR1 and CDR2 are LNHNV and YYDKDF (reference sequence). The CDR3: CATSSEGSRSYEQYF. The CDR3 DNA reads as TGTGCCACCAGCAGTGAAGGTAGCCGCTCCTACGAGCAGTACTTC.

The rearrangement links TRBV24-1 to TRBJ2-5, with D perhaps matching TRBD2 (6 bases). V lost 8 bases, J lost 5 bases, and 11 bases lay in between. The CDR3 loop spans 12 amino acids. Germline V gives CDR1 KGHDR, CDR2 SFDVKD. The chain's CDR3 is CATTEGLETQYF. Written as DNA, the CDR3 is TGTGCCACCACGGAGGGGCTTGAGACCCAGTACTTC.

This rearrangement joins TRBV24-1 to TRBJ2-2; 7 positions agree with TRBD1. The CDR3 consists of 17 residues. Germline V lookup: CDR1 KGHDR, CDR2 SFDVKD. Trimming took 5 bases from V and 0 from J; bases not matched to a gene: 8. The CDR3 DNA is TGTGCCACCAGTGGCCCACGGGGACAGTCGAACACCGGGGAGCTGTTTTTT. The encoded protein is CATSGPRGQSNTGELFF.

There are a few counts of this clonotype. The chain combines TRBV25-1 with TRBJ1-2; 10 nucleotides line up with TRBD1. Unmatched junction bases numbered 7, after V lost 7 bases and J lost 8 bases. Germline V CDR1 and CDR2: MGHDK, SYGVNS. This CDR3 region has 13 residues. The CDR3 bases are TGTGCCAGCATTGACAGGGGGCAGGGCGGCTACACCTTC. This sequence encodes CASIDRGQGGYTF.

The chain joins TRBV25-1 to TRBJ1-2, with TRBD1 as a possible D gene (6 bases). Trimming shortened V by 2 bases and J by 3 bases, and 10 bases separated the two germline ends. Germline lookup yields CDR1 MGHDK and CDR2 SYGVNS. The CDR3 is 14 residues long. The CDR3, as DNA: TGTGCCAGCAGTGAAGGGGACATACACTATGGCTACACCTTC. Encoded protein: CASSEGDIHYGYTF.

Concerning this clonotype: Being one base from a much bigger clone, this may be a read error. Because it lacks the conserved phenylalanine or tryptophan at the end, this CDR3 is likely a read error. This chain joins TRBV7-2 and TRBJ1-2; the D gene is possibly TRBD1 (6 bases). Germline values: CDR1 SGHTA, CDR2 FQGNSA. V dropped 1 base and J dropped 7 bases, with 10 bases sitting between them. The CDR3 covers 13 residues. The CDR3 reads CASSLGRGSGYTS. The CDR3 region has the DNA TGTGCCAGCAGCTTAGGCAGGGGTTCTGGCTACACCTCC.

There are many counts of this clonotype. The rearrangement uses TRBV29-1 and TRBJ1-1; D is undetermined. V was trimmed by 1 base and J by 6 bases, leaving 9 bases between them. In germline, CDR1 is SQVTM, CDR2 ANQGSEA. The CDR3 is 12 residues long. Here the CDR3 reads CSVEGGYAEAFF. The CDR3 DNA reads TGCAGCGTTGAAGGGGGATACGCTGAAGCTTTCTTT.

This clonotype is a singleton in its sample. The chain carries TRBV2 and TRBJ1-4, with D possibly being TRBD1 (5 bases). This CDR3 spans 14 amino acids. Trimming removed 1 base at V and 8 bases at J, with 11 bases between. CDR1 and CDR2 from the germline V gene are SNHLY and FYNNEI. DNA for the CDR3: TGTGCCAGCAGTGAAGTAGGGGTTCGAGAAAAACTGTTTTTT. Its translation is CASSEVGVREKLFF.

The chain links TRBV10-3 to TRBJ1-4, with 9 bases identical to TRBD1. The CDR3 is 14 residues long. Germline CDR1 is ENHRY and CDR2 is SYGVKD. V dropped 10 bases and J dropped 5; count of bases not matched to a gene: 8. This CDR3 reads CASDGDRENEKLFF. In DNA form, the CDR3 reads TGTGCCAGCGACGGGGACAGGGAGAATGAAAAACTGTTTTTT.

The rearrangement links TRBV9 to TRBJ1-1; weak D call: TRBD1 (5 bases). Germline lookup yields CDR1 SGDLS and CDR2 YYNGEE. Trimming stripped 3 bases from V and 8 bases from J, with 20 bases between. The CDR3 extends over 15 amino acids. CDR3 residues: CASSGSGWGNVEAFF. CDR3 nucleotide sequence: TGTGCCAGCAGCGGGTCCGGGTGGGGGAACGTAGAAGCTTTCTTT.

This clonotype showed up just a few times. The CDR3 region is CASRDGPEPQHF. For the CDR3, the DNA is TGTGCCAGTAGGGACGGACCGGAGCCCCAGCATTTT. The gene calls are TRBV19 and TRBJ1-5; unclear D gene. The CDR3 consists of 12 residues. V shed 6 bases and J shed 8 bases, with 11 bases lying between them. The germline V gene has CDR1 LNHDA and CDR2 SQIVND (reference sequence).

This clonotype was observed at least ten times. CDR3 DNA: TGTGCCAGCAGCAGAGATAGGACTCAGCCCCAGCATTTT. It translates to CASSRDRTQPQHF. The chain couples TRBV7-8 to TRBJ1-5; D call uncertain. The CDR3 consists of 13 residues. Trimming pared 5 bases from V and 6 bases from J, leaving 11 bases between. Germline V lookup: CDR1 SGHVS, CDR2 FQNEAQ.

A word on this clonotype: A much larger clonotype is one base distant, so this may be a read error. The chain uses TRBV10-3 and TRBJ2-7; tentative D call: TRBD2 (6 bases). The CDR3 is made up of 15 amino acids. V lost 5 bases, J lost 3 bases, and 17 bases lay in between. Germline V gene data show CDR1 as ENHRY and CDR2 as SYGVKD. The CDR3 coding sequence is TGTGCCATCAGTACTAGCAGGAGCTTAGACTACGAGCAGTACTTC. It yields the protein CAISTSRSLDYEQYF.

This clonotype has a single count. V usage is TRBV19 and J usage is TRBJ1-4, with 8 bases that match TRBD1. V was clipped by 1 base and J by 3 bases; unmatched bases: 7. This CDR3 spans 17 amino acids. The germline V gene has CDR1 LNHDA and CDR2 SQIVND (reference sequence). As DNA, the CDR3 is TGTGCCAGTAGTATAGGACAGGGGAGTGGTGCTAATGAAAAACTGTTTTTT. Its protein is CASSIGQGSGANEKLFF. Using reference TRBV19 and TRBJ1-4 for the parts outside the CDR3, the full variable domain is DGGITQSPKYLFRKEGQNVTLSCEQNLNHDAMYWYRQDPGQGLRLIYYSQIVNDFQKGDIAEGYSVSREKKESFPLTVTSAQKNPTAFYLCASSIGQGSGANEKLFFGSGTQLSVL.

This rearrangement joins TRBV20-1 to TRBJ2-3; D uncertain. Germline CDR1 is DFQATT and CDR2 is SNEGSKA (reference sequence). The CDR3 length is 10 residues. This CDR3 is CVPWPDTQYF. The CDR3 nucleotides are TGCGTTCCCTGGCCAGATACGCAGTATTTT.

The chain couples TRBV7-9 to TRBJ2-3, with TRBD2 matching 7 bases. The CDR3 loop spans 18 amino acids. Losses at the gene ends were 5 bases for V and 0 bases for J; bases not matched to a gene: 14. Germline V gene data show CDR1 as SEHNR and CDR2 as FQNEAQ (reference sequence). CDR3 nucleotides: TGTGCCAGCAGCCCGTGGGAAATTAGCGGGTCTAGCACAGATACGCAGTATTTT. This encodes CASSPWEISGSSTDTQYF.

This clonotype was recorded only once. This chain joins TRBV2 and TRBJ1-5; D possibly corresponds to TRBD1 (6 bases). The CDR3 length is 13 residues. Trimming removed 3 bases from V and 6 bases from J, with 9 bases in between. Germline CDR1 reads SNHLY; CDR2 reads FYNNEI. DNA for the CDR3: TGTGCCAGCAGTGACCCAGGGGCTCAGCCCCAGCATTTT. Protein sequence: CASSDPGAQPQHF. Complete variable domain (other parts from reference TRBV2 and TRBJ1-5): EPEVTQTPSHQVTQMGQEVILRCVPISNHLYFYWYRQILGQKVEFLVSFYNNEISEKSEIFDDQFSVERPDGSNFTLKIRSTKLEDSAMYFCASSDPGAQPQHFGDGTRLSIL.

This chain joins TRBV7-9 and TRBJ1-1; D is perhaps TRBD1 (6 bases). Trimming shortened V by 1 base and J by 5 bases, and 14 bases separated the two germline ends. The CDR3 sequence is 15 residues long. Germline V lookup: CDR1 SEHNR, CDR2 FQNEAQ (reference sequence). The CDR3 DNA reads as TGTGCCAGCAGCTTAGGCTCCAGGGGTAAGACTGAAGCTTTCTTT. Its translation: CASSLGSRGKTEAFF.

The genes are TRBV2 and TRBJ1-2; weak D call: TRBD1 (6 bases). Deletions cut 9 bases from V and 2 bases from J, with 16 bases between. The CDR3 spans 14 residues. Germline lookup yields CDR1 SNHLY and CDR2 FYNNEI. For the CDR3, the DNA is TGTGCCAGGAGACCTAGGGGGTCCAACTATGGCTACACCTTC. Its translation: CARRPRGSNYGYTF.

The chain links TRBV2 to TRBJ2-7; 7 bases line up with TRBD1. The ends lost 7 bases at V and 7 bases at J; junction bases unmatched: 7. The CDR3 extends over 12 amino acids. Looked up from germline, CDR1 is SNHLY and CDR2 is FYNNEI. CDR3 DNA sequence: TGTGCCAGCACGAAGGGGGCGAGGGAGCAGTACTTC. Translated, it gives CASTKGAREQYF.

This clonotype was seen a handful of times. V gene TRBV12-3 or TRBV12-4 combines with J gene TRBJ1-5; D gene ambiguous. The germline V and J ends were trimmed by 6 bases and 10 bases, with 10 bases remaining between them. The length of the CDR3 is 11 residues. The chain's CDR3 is CASSDPGPQHF. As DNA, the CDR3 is TGTGCCAGCAGCGATCCGGGACCCCAGCATTTT.

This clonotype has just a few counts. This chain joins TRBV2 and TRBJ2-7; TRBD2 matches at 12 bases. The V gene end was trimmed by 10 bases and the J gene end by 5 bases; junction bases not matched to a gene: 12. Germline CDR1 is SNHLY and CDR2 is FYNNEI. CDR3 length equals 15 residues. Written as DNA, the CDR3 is TGTGCCATCAGGAAAGAACTAGCGGGAGGAAACGAGCAGTACTTC. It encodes CAIRKELAGGNEQYF.

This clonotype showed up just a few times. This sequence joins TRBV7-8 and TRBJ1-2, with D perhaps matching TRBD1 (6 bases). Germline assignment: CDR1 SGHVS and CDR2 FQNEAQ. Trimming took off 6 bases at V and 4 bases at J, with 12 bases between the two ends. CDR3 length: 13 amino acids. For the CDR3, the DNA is TGTGCCAGCAGTTCCCGACAGGCCTATGGCTACACCTTC. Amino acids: CASSSRQAYGYTF.

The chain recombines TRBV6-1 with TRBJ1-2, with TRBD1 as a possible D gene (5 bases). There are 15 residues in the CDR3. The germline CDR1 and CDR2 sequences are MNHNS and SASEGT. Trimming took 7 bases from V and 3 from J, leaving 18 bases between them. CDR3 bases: TGTGCCAGCAAAGCCAGGGTGGGGCAGGACTATGGCTACACCTTC. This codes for CASKARVGQDYGYTF.

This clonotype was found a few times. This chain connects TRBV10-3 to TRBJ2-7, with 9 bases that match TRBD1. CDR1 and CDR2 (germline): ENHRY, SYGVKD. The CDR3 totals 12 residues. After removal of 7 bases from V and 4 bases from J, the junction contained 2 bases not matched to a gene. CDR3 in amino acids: CAITTGGYEQYF. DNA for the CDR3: TGTGCCATCACGACAGGGGGGTACGAGCAGTACTTC.